These T cell receptor beta chains were read from a single sample in a study of PD-L1 blockade in urothelial cancer. The assay was immunoSEQ multiplex PCR, and TCRdb's table has in-frame clones only and misses some. The profile shows tens of thousands of clones, around 83% of them singletons. The source material was PBMCs, sampled around atezolizumab (anti-PD-L1) treatment. The receptor source for this set is a woman in her sixties or seventies with urothelial cancer. CDR3s include the opening cysteine and the closing phenylalanine or tryptophan. D genes are given only for firm matches. Clone size is stated in some rows and not others, as once, few, many or a class when expanded.

cdr3_aa cdr3_nt v_call d_call clone_size j_call
CASSRTSPTYGYTF TGTGCCAGCAGCCGAACCTCCCCAACATATGGCTACACCTTC TRBV5-4 NA NA TRBJ1-2
CAWSRFEQGVEYF TGTGCCTGGAGTCGGTTTGAACAGGGTGTTGAGTACTTC TRBV30 NA NA TRBJ2-7
CASSFYPGLAGPRGEQYF TGTGCCAGCAGTTTCTATCCGGGACTAGCGGGACCCCGTGGGGAGCAGTACTTC TRBV28 TRBD2 once TRBJ2-7
CAGAIMVGYTF TGTGCCGGGGCCATCATGGTAGGCTACACCTTC TRBV30 NA NA TRBJ1-2
CAWSTAVRPLHF TGTGCCTGGAGTACGGCGGTGAGACCCCTCCACTTT TRBV30 NA NA TRBJ1-6
CASSHEDRDNEQFF TGCGCCAGCAGCCATGAGGACAGGGACAATGAGCAGTTCTTC TRBV4-1 TRBD1 NA TRBJ2-1
CASSSMDRGANTIYF TGTGCCAGCAGCTCCATGGACAGGGGAGCAAACACCATATATTTT TRBV13 TRBD1 NA TRBJ1-3
CASSQTPGREGTGELFF TGTGCCAGCAGTCAAACTCCCGGGAGAGAGGGCACCGGGGAGCTGTTTTTT TRBV28 NA NA TRBJ2-2
CASSPSPTRYYNEQFF TGTGCCAGCTCACCGTCCCCGACTAGATACTACAATGAGCAGTTCTTC TRBV18 NA NA TRBJ2-1
CASSLAPGGLDEQFF TGCGCCAGCAGCTTGGCCCCGGGAGGGCTGGATGAGCAGTTCTTC TRBV5-1 TRBD2 NA TRBJ2-1
CASSTTVNTEAFF TGTGCCAGCAGCACGACAGTGAACACTGAAGCTTTCTTT TRBV6-6 NA few TRBJ1-1
CASSVGLAGLAKNIQYF TGCGCCAGCAGCGTGGGACTAGCGGGGTTAGCCAAAAACATTCAGTACTTC TRBV5-1 TRBD2 NA TRBJ2-4
CASGPTGAAEAFF TGTGCCAGCGGACCGACAGGGGCCGCTGAAGCTTTCTTT TRBV6-5 TRBD1 NA TRBJ1-1
CASSSRDRSEKLFF TGTGCCAGCAGTTCCCGGGACAGAAGTGAAAAACTGTTTTTT TRBV27 TRBD1 NA TRBJ1-4
CASSVGVVAGGSIEQFF TGTGCCAGCAGCGTAGGAGTCGTTGCGGGAGGCTCGATTGAGCAGTTCTTC TRBV9 TRBD2 NA TRBJ2-1
CSVVLAGYSGANVLTF TGCAGCGTTGTGCTAGCGGGTTACTCTGGGGCCAACGTCCTGACTTTC TRBV29-1 TRBD2 NA TRBJ2-6
CASSLDWGQPPMNTEAFF TGCGCCAGCAGCTTGGATTGGGGACAGCCCCCGATGAACACTGAAGCTTTCTTT TRBV5-1 TRBD1 NA TRBJ1-1
CASSLSGTKETQYF TGTGCCAGCAGCCTTAGCGGGACCAAAGAGACCCAGTACTTC TRBV7-6 TRBD2 NA TRBJ2-5
CASSPFYKPPPPELFF TGTGCCAGCTCACCATTTTATAAGCCCCCACCGCCGGAGCTGTTTTTT TRBV18 NA once TRBJ2-2
CASSYQRQGALRHEQYF TGTGCCAGCAGTTACCAACGACAGGGGGCTTTACGCCACGAGCAGTACTTC TRBV27 TRBD1 few TRBJ2-7
CAWSGMAGNTIYF TGTGCCTGGAGCGGTATGGCTGGAAACACCATATATTTT TRBV30 NA few TRBJ1-3
CASSLATDSGRNTEAFF TGCGCCAGCAGCTTGGCCACCGACTCGGGAAGAAACACTGAAGCTTTCTTT TRBV5-1 NA NA TRBJ1-1
CASSRRLGAGEQYF TGTGCCAGCAGCCGCCGTCTCGGGGCGGGGGAGCAGTACTTC TRBV7-8 NA once TRBJ2-7
CASSHTALSGNTIYF TGTGCCAGCAGCCATACAGCTCTCTCTGGAAACACCATATATTTT TRBV7-9 NA once TRBJ1-3
CASSQVDTEAFF TGTGCCAGTAGCCAGGTCGACACTGAAGCTTTCTTT TRBV19 NA once TRBJ1-1
CASSLVVTGLPYEQYF TGCGCCAGCAGCTTGGTTGTGACGGGTTTACCCTACGAGCAGTACTTC TRBV5-1 NA NA TRBJ2-7
CASSGDSAGAGYTF TGTGCCAGCAGTGGCGACAGCGCTGGGGCCGGCTACACCTTC TRBV6-1 NA NA TRBJ1-2
CASRGGLDVDEAFF TGTGCCAGCAGGGGGGGATTAGACGTTGATGAAGCTTTCTTT TRBV2 NA NA TRBJ1-1
CASSFSGGADGPFQETQYF TGTGCCAGCAGTTTTAGCGGGGGGGCCGACGGTCCCTTTCAAGAGACCCAGTACTTC TRBV7-2 TRBD2 NA TRBJ2-5
CASSWAGGLKGTDTQYF TGCGCCAGCAGCTGGGCGGGGGGCTTAAAGGGTACAGATACGCAGTATTTT TRBV4-1 TRBD2 NA TRBJ2-3
CASSLDGDSWHQPQHF TGTGCCAGCAGCTTAGATGGAGACTCATGGCATCAGCCCCAGCATTTT TRBV7-2 NA once TRBJ1-5
CASSLALADYGYTF TGCGCCAGCAGCTTGGCCTTGGCAGACTATGGCTACACCTTC TRBV5-1 NA NA TRBJ1-2
CASSLDSGKSEAFF TGTGCCAGCAGCTTGGACAGTGGAAAGTCTGAAGCTTTCTTT TRBV7-2 NA NA TRBJ1-1
CASSLNRGDYNEQFF TGTGCCAGCAGCTTGAACAGGGGTGACTACAATGAGCAGTTCTTC TRBV7-7 TRBD1 NA TRBJ2-1
CASSYRGRSPLHF TGTGCCAGCAGTTACAGGGGTCGTTCACCCCTCCACTTT TRBV6-5 NA NA TRBJ1-6
CASSAWGSYYGYTF TGTGCCAGTAGCGCATGGGGCTCCTACTATGGCTACACCTTC TRBV19 NA once TRBJ1-2
CASSIGGQGSTEAFF TGTGCCAGTAGTATAGGTGGGCAGGGTTCCACTGAAGCTTTCTTT TRBV19 NA NA TRBJ1-1
CASGPGRGASETQYF TGCGCCAGCGGCCCCGGGCGGGGGGCTTCAGAGACCCAGTACTTC TRBV5-1 TRBD2 NA TRBJ2-5
CASSSPPGSRNTEAFF TGTGCCAGCAGCTCCCCCCCCGGGTCAAGGAACACTGAAGCTTTCTTT TRBV7-9 NA NA TRBJ1-1
CASSRGLFTGELFF TGTGCCAGCAGCAGGGGGTTATTCACCGGGGAGCTGTTTTTT TRBV7-2 NA NA TRBJ2-2
CASSVGTGTYNEQFF TGTGCCAGCAGCGTAGGAACAGGCACCTACAATGAGCAGTTCTTC TRBV9 NA NA TRBJ2-1
CASSRGGTGLGYTF TGCGCCAGCAGCCGTGGAGGGACAGGGTTAGGCTACACCTTC TRBV5-1 TRBD1 NA TRBJ1-2
CAISGDRGSTEAFF TGTGCCATCAGTGGTGACAGGGGTAGCACTGAAGCTTTCTTT TRBV10-3 TRBD1 NA TRBJ1-1
CASSRQKLSGANVLTF TGTGCCAGCAGCCGACAGAAACTCTCTGGGGCCAACGTCCTGACTTTC TRBV2 NA NA TRBJ2-6
CASSDLSYEQYF TGTGCCAGCAGTGATCTCTCCTACGAGCAGTACTTC TRBV2 NA NA TRBJ2-7
CASTMDSPHYGYTF TGTGCCAGTACCATGGACAGTCCTCACTATGGCTACACCTTC TRBV19 NA NA TRBJ1-2
CARRQGCTDTQYF TGTGCCAGAAGACAGGGGTGCACAGATACGCAGTATTTT TRBV21-1 NA NA TRBJ2-3
CASSLGTSGTNEQFF TGTGCCAGCAGCTTGGGGACTAGCGGGACCAATGAGCAGTTCTTC TRBV11-3 TRBD2 NA TRBJ2-1
CASSPYRNPYEQYF TGTGCCAGCTCACCCTACCGAAACCCCTACGAGCAGTACTTC TRBV18 NA NA TRBJ2-7
CASSQGLAGVYLDTQYF TGCGCCAGCAGCCAGGGACTAGCGGGAGTGTATTTAGATACGCAGTATTTT TRBV5-1 TRBD2 NA TRBJ2-3
CASSESLAGVGYTGELFF TGTGCCAGCAGTGAATCACTAGCGGGAGTAGGTTACACCGGGGAGCTGTTTTTT TRBV2 TRBD2 once TRBJ2-2
CASSKGRSLPHEQYF TGTGCCAGCAGCAAAGGTAGATCTCTCCCCCACGAGCAGTACTTC TRBV21-1 NA NA TRBJ2-7
CASSQGPGYTF TGCGCCAGCAGTCAGGGGCCTGGCTACACCTTC TRBV10-2 NA NA TRBJ1-2
CASSARRSSYNEQFF TGTGCCAGCAGTGCGAGGAGGAGCTCCTACAATGAGCAGTTCTTC TRBV2 NA NA TRBJ2-1